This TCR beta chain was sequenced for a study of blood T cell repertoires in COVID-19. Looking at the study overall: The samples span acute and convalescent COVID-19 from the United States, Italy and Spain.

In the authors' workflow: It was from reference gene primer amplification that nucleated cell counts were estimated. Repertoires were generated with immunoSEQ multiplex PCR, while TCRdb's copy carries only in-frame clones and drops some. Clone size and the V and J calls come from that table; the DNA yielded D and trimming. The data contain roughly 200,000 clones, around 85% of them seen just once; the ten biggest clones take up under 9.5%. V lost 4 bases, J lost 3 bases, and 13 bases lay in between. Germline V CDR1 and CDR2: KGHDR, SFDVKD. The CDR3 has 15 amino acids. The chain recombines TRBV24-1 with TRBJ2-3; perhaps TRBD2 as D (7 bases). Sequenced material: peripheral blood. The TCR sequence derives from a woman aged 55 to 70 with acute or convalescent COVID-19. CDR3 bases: TGTGCCACCAGTGACGGGGGGCTCGGGACAGATACGCAGTATTTT. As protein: CATSDGGLGTDTQYF.